The 11 T cell receptor beta chains in this list originate from one sample, sequenced in a study of Ad26.COV2.S vaccination and SARS-CoV-2 variants. Treatment: approximately 18 received Ad26.COV2.S at low or high dose, single or two shots; several received placebo; per-sample allocation not given. Samples analyzed were those drawn on day 63 after the first vaccine or placebo injection. Sequencing used immunoSEQ multiplex PCR; TCRdb keeps in-frame clones, though not all of them. The table includes 330,000 or so clones, 75% to 90% detected once. The source material was peripheral blood, sampled in a trial of Ad26.COV2.S vaccine versus placebo. The receptor set was obtained from a person between 18 and 65 years old who received the Ad26.COV2.S COVID-19 vaccine or a placebo.

This clone was seen just once. The genes are TRBV7-2 and TRBJ2-2; 7 bases agree with TRBD1. This CDR3 is 16 amino acids long. V lost 0 bases, J lost 4 bases, and 5 bases stayed unmatched. The germline CDR1 and CDR2 sequences are SGHTA and FQGNSA. The CDR3 DNA follows: TGTGCCAGCAGCTTAGCGCTACAGGGGCGCACCGGGGAGCTGTTTTTT. Translation gives CASSLALQGRTGELFF.

The chain recombines TRBV11-2 with TRBJ1-2; weak D call: TRBD1 (5 bases). Germline lookup yields CDR1 SGHAT and CDR2 FQNNGV. The CDR3 is made up of 15 amino acids. Trimming removed 4 bases at V and 4 bases at J, with 16 bases between. CDR3 nucleotide sequence: TGTGCCAGCAGCTCCAGGGATGAGTACGGCTATGGCTACACCTTC. Amino acid sequence: CASSSRDEYGYGYTF.

The chain is built from TRBV10-3 and TRBJ2-7; D possibly corresponds to TRBD2 (7 bases). V was trimmed by 0 bases and J by 3 bases, leaving 9 bases between them. Germline V gene data show CDR1 as ENHRY and CDR2 as SYGVKD. This CDR3 is 14 amino acids long. CDR3 protein: CAISESRGGYEQYV. CDR3 bases: TGTGCCATCAGTGAGTCGAGGGGGGGCTACGAGCAGTACGTC.

The chain uses TRBV6-5 and TRBJ1-2; the match to TRBD1 covers 11 bases. Per the germline V gene, CDR1 is MNHEY and CDR2 is SVGAGI. The V gene end was trimmed by 7 bases and the J gene end by 7 bases; junction bases not matched to a gene: 11. The CDR3 has 15 residues. The CDR3 loop is CASIDRGQGAFGYTF. The CDR3 nucleotides read TGTGCCAGCATCGACCGTGGACAGGGGGCATTTGGCTACACCTTC.

This clone showed up just once. This chain connects TRBV9 to TRBJ2-5, with D perhaps TRBD2 (6 bases). The CDR3 length is 14 residues. Trimming pared 3 bases from V and 1 base from J, leaving 10 bases between. CDR1 is SGDLS and CDR2 is YYNGEE in the germline V gene. CDR3 bases: TGTGCCAGCAGCGGTGGGGGACTCCAAGAGACCCAGTACTTC. As protein: CASSGGGLQETQYF.

This clone was observed a handful of times. The chain couples TRBV5-1 to TRBJ2-3, with 8 bases identical to TRBD2. Germline CDR1 reads SGHRS; CDR2 reads YFSETQ. J was trimmed by 5 bases and V by 4 bases; bases with no gene match: 12. The CDR3 consists of 16 residues. The CDR3 loop is CASSPGGGLDLDTQYF. For the CDR3, the DNA is TGCGCCAGCAGCCCCGGCGGGGGACTAGATTTAGATACGCAGTATTTT.

The chain is built from TRBV19 and TRBJ1-1, with 7 bases that match TRBD1. V shed 4 bases, J shed 2 bases, and the junction held 4 bases outside the gene matches. Germline V CDR1 and CDR2: LNHDA, SQIVND (reference sequence). CDR3 length: 14 amino acids. CDR3 nucleotides: TGTGCCAGTAGTAGACAGGGCCTTAACACTGAAGCTTTCTTT. It yields the protein CASSRQGLNTEAFF.

CDR3 coding DNA: TGTGCCAGTAGCCACGGACTCATTCTGTACACAGATACGCAGTATTTT. Translation: CASSHGLILYTDTQYF. The V gene is TRBV19, the J gene TRBJ2-3; D is perhaps TRBD2 (5 bases). CDR1 is LNHDA and CDR2 is SQIVND in the germline V gene (reference sequence). V gave up 6 bases and J gave up 2 bases, with 18 bases separating them. The CDR3 runs 16 residues. Full variable domain (missing parts from reference TRBV19 and TRBJ2-3): DGGITQSPKYLFRKEGQNVTLSCEQNLNHDAMYWYRQDPGQGLRLIYYSQIVNDFQKGDIAEGYSVSREKKESFPLTVTSAQKNPTAFYLCASSHGLILYTDTQYFGPGTRLTVL.

This sequence joins TRBV13 and TRBJ1-1; D is perhaps TRBD1 (5 bases). The germline CDR1 and CDR2 sequences are PRHDT and FYEKMQ (reference sequence). Between the trimmed V and J ends, which lost 2 bases and 0 bases, there was a span of 13 bases. This CDR3 has 16 amino acids. The CDR3 DNA reads as TGTGCCAGCAGCTTATCGCTAAAAGGGGTGAACACTGAAGCTTTCTTT. The encoded protein is CASSLSLKGVNTEAFF.

J is TRBJ1-6 and V is TRBV4-1, with unresolved D. V lost 1 base and J 0 bases, leaving 13 bases between the germline ends. The CDR3 contains 18 residues. CDR1 MGHRA and CDR2 YSYEKL come from the germline V gene. The CDR3 region has the DNA TGCGCCAGCAGCCAAGCCATCCATACTCTCTCCTATAATTCACCCCTCCACTTT. This encodes CASSQAIHTLSYNSPLHF.

The chain links TRBV10-3 to TRBJ2-1; possible D gene TRBD1, 6 bases. The CDR3 runs 14 residues. Germline V gene data show CDR1 as ENHRY and CDR2 as SYGVKD. The ends were cut back, 7 bases at V and 0 bases at J, with 10 bases in the middle. The CDR3 nucleotides read TGTGCCATCAAGGGGGAGAGCTCCTACAATGAGCAGTTCTTC. Its protein product is CAIKGESSYNEQFF.